A selection of T cell receptor beta chains follows, all from one sample in a study of metastatic and nonmetastatic thyroid tumors. TCRdb re-processed the PCR reads through MiXCR. The sample holds some 33,000 clones; around 7.4% are singletons and the top ten take about 39%. Material: blood. All receptors derive from a female donor with papillary thyroid cancer or a benign thyroid nodule (not recorded which). Some clones in this sample may be carry-over from other donors' samples. CDR3s include the opening cysteine and the closing phenylalanine or tryptophan. Fields, in order: V gene, D gene, J gene, clone size, CDR3 length, CDR3 DNA, CDR3 protein. The D gene is left open where the match is weak. Clone size is not always given. Where it is, it says once, few, many or a class for expanded clones.

V: TRBV7-9; D: .; J: TRBJ2-5; size: many; length: 16; DNA: TGTGCCAGCAGCCTTAGACCCTGGGGATCCCAAGAGACCCAGTACTTC; CDR3: CASSLRPWGSQETQYF
V: TRBV7-8; D: TRBD1; J: TRBJ1-5; size: many; length: 16; DNA: TGTGCCAGCAGCTTAGGGACAGGGGGCTTAGGTCAGCCCCAGCATTTT; CDR3: CASSLGTGGLGQPQHF
V: TRBV18; D: .; J: TRBJ2-2; size: many; length: 13; DNA: TGTGCCAGCTCACGGGACTTCACCGGGGAGCTGTTTTTT; CDR3: CASSRDFTGELFF
V: TRBV12-3/TRBV12-4; D: TRBD1; J: TRBJ2-1; size: few; length: 12; DNA: TGTGCCAGCAGTTTGGCCGGGACAGGGTGGTTCTTC; CDR3: CASSLAGTGWFF
V: TRBV27; D: TRBD2; J: TRBJ2-3; size: many; length: 14; DNA: TGTGCCAGCGGGACTAGCGGGAGCACAGATACGCAGTATTTT; CDR3: CASGTSGSTDTQYF
V: TRBV10-3; D: .; J: TRBJ1-5; size: many; length: 12; DNA: TGTGCCATCAAAGGCGGGAATCAGCCCCAGCATTTT; CDR3: CAIKGGNQPQHF
V: TRBV28; D: TRBD1; J: TRBJ2-2; size: many; length: 15; DNA: TGTGCCAGCAGTCGCGGGACAGGGAGCACCGGGGAGCTGTTTTTT; CDR3: CASSRGTGSTGELFF
V: TRBV7-2; D: .; J: TRBJ2-2; size: many; length: 15; DNA: TGTGCCAGCAGCGCTTGGGGACGAAACACCGGGGAGCTGTTTTTT; CDR3: CASSAWGRNTGELFF
V: TRBV2; D: .; J: TRBJ2-5; size: many; length: 13; DNA: TGTGCCAGCAGTGATCCCCGGGCGAAGACCCAGTACTTC; CDR3: CASSDPRAKTQYF
V: TRBV7-2; D: TRBD1; J: TRBJ1-1; size: many; length: 13; DNA: TGTGCCAGCAGCTTCAGGGACAGGGGGGAAGCTTTCTTT; CDR3: CASSFRDRGEAFF
V: TRBV19; D: .; J: TRBJ2-1; size: many; length: 15; DNA: TGTGCCAGTAGTATAGTGGGGGAGATTTACAATGAGCAGTTCTTC; CDR3: CASSIVGEIYNEQFF
V: TRBV28; D: .; J: TRBJ1-2; size: many; length: 15; DNA: TGTGCCAGCACTTTGGGGGACAAATCTAACTATGGCTACACCTTC; CDR3: CASTLGDKSNYGYTF
V: TRBV20-1; D: TRBD2; J: TRBJ2-4; size: many; length: 15; DNA: TGCAGTGCTGGGACTAGCGGACTAGCCAAAAACATTCAGTACTTC; CDR3: CSAGTSGLAKNIQYF
V: TRBV5-1; D: TRBD1; J: TRBJ1-1; size: .; length: 16; DNA: TGCGCCGGCAGCTTCAGGACAGGGGCGACCGTGTCTGAAGCTTTCTTT; CDR3: CAGSFRTGATVSEAFF
V: TRBV7-2; D: .; J: TRBJ1-2; size: many; length: 13; DNA: TGTGCCAGCAGCCATGGGAGTACGCGTGGCTACACCTTC; CDR3: CASSHGSTRGYTF
V: TRBV3-1; D: .; J: TRBJ1-4; size: many; length: 15; DNA: TGTGCCAGCAGCCATCCTGGACGGGGAGGCGAAAAACTGTTTTTT; CDR3: CASSHPGRGGEKLFF
V: TRBV18; D: TRBD1; J: TRBJ2-7; size: many; length: 12; DNA: TGTGCCAGCTCACCAAGGACAGGGGAGCAGTACTTC; CDR3: CASSPRTGEQYF
V: TRBV4-2; D: .; J: TRBJ1-2; size: many; length: 14; DNA: TGTGCCAGCAGCCAATCGGAACAGTACTATGGCTACACCTTC; CDR3: CASSQSEQYYGYTF
V: TRBV4-1; D: .; J: TRBJ1-4; size: .; length: 15; DNA: TGCGCCAGCAGCCGCATCCGTGGGACTAATGAAAAACTGTTTTTT; CDR3: CASSRIRGTNEKLFF
V: TRBV7-2; D: .; J: TRBJ2-7; size: many; length: 11; DNA: TGTGCCAGCAGCCCCAGTCTCGAGCAGTACTTC; CDR3: CASSPSLEQYF
V: TRBV5-1; D: TRBD1; J: TRBJ1-1; size: many; length: 15; DNA: TGCGCCAGCAGGGAGAGGACAGGGACGGACACTGAAGCTTTCTTT; CDR3: CASRERTGTDTEAFF
V: TRBV12-3/TRBV12-4; D: TRBD2; J: TRBJ2-1; size: many; length: 17; DNA: TGTGCCAGCAGTTTATCGGGGACTAGCGGGAAATACAATGAGCAGTTCTTC; CDR3: CASSLSGTSGKYNEQFF
V: TRBV27; D: .; J: TRBJ2-7; size: many; length: 15; DNA: TGTGCCAGCAGTTCCTTGGGGGCGGGGCATCACGAGCAGTACTTC; CDR3: CASSSLGAGHHEQYF
V: TRBV25-1; D: .; J: TRBJ1-1; size: many; length: 13; DNA: TGTGCCAGCTCCCGGGGGGGGAACACTGAAGCTTTCTTT; CDR3: CASSRGGNTEAFF
V: TRBV28; D: .; J: TRBJ2-7; size: medium-sized; length: 12; DNA: TGTGCCAGCAGTTTAGGGGAATACGAGCAGTACTTC; CDR3: CASSLGEYEQYF
V: TRBV9; D: .; J: TRBJ1-2; size: .; length: 15; DNA: TGTGCCAGCAGCCCCACGGACAGTGCGGACTATTGCTACACCTTT; CDR3: CASSPTDSADYCYTF
V: TRBV7-8; D: .; J: TRBJ1-6; size: many; length: 14; DNA: TGTGCCAGCAGCCCCACAGGGTTTGCTTCACCCCTCCACTTT; CDR3: CASSPTGFASPLHF
V: TRBV3-1; D: .; J: TRBJ1-1; size: many; length: 14; DNA: TGTGCCAGCAGCAGGCGGACACCCAACACTGAAGCTTTCTTT; CDR3: CASSRRTPNTEAFF
V: TRBV7-9; D: .; J: TRBJ1-1; size: many; length: 12; DNA: TGTGCCAGCAGGGAGAGTGGCACTGAAGCTTTCTTT; CDR3: CASRESGTEAFF
V: TRBV12-3/TRBV12-4; D: .; J: TRBJ2-1; size: many; length: 16; DNA: TGTGCCAGCAGTAGGGGCCGATCGAGCTCCTACAATGAGCAGTTCTTC; CDR3: CASSRGRSSSYNEQFF
V: TRBV28; D: .; J: TRBJ1-2; size: many; length: 15; DNA: TGTGCCAGCGGTTCTGGACCAGGGGTTAGCTATGGCTACACCTTC; CDR3: CASGSGPGVSYGYTF
V: TRBV19; D: TRBD2; J: TRBJ2-7; size: many; length: 11; DNA: TGTGCCAGAGGGGAATGGGGGGGTTGTTACTTC; CDR3: CARGEWGGCYF
V: TRBV30; D: .; J: TRBJ1-1; size: .; length: 11; DNA: TGTGCTTGGATGGGGAACACTGAAGCTTTCTTT; CDR3: CAWMGNTEAFF